Below, 3 T cell receptor beta chains from the same sample are listed, as sequenced in a study of response to subunit inactivated influenza vaccine. TCRdb independently ran MiXCR on the RT-PCR reads; one entry per CDR3 protein. The data contain 710,000 or so distinct CDR3 sequences, approximately 14% of them singletons. The sample in question was PBMCs from blood, obtained 11 to 12 days after vaccination. The receptors come from a man aged 50-60 years who received an inactivated influenza vaccine.

There are a few counts of this clonotype. The rearrangement joins TRBV6-2 or TRBV6-3 to TRBJ2-7, with 8 bases that match TRBD1. V dropped 0 bases and J dropped 4; count of bases not matched to a gene: 5. The CDR3 has 15 amino acids. Germline CDR1 is MNHEY and CDR2 is SVGEGT. In DNA, the CDR3 is TGTGCCAGCAGTTACTCCTGGACAGGGTGGTACGAGCAGTACTTC. It specifies CASSYSWTGWYEQYF.

The rearrangement joins TRBV4-3 to TRBJ2-7, with D perhaps TRBD2 (6 bases). The V end lost 0 bases, the J end lost 7 bases, and 13 bases lay between the germline ends. This CDR3 spans 14 amino acids. Germline lookup yields CDR1 LGHNA and CDR2 YSLEER. The CDR3 loop reads CASSQEWGVYEQYF. DNA for the CDR3: TGCGCCAGCAGCCAAGAATGGGGGGTCTATGAGCAGTACTTC.

A few counts support this clonotype. The chain joins TRBV28 to TRBJ2-5; 9 nucleotides line up with TRBD1. CDR1 and CDR2 (germline): MDHEN, SYDVKM. The V gene end was trimmed by 7 bases and the J gene end by 5 bases; junction bases not matched to a gene: 11. The CDR3 covers 15 residues. CDR3 nucleotides: TGTGCCAGCACACCAGGACAGGGGCGGATGGAGACCCAGTACTTC. Protein sequence: CASTPGQGRMETQYF.